This T cell receptor beta chain was identified during a study of cytomegalovirus exposure and HLA in healthy donors. Study findings and constraints: The HLA-A and HLA-B alleles of most subjects were reportedly predicted accurately from TCR beta sequences. TCR beta V- and J-gene trimming, according to a later analysis, was linked to a missense DCLRE1C variant. Confirmation in vitro established that a few CMV-associated chains were specific for CMV antigens.

The PCR employed 60 Vbeta primers together with 13 Jbeta primers. Produced via immunoSEQ multiplex PCR; TCRdb's table is partial and in-frame only. This table has 160,000 or so clones, approximately 88% appearing once. Comment on this clone: Its antigen is not identified.

The sequenced material came from PBMCs. This sequence was found in a woman between 18 and 29 years old in good health and CMV-seronegative.

The CDR3 here is CASSLGTSGHNEQFF. CDR3 bases: TGTGCCAGCAGCTTGGGGACTAGCGGGCACAATGAGCAGTTCTTC. The rearrangement uses TRBV5-6 and TRBJ2-1; TRBD2 aligns across 11 bases. The V and J ends lost 0 bases and 5 bases, in that order; junction bases with no gene match: 1. Germline V gene data show CDR1 as SGHDT and CDR2 as YYEEEE. This CDR3 contains 15 residues.